A single sample gave rise to the 19 T cell receptor beta chains below, sequenced in a study of T cells in Graves' hyperthyroidism and ophthalmopathy. Amplification targeted TCR beta CDR3 regions from RNA transcripts. HTBI primers drove first-round RT-PCR of the TCR CDR3. Each CDR3 protein gets one entry after TCRdb re-called the multiplex PCR reads with MiXCR. The table shows 370,000 or so distinct CDR3 sequences, with around an eighth occurring only once. Sample: blood. The receptors stem from a man aged 25 to 40 with Graves' hyperthyroidism that later progressed to Graves' ophthalmopathy.

This clonotype was detected many times. The gene calls are TRBV7-3 and TRBJ2-7; D perhaps matches TRBD1 (5 bases). The germline V gene has CDR1 SGHTA and CDR2 FQGTGA. CDR3 length equals 14 residues. Trimming shortened V by 2 bases and J by 5 bases, and 13 bases separated the two germline ends. The CDR3 region has the DNA TGTGCCAGCAGCTTACTGGGAAGGGGAAACGAGCAGTACTTC. Translating gives CASSLLGRGNEQYF.

This clonotype appeared a few times. The chain carries TRBV9 and TRBJ2-2, with D perhaps matching TRBD1 (7 bases). With 0 bases removed from V and 4 bases from J, the gap between germline ends came to 13 bases. Germline assignment: CDR1 SGDLS and CDR2 YYNGEE. The CDR3 runs to 16 residues. The CDR3 region is CASSVESGGSTGELFF. Written as DNA, the CDR3 is TGTGCCAGCAGCGTAGAGTCAGGGGGGTCCACCGGGGAGCTGTTTTTT.

The chain employs TRBV6-2 or TRBV6-3 and TRBJ2-1, with a tentative D call TRBD1 (6 bases). Deletions cut 6 bases from V and 8 bases from J, with 17 bases between. The CDR3 loop spans 14 amino acids. Germline V gene sequence: CDR1 MNHEY, CDR2 SVGEGT. The CDR3 spells CASSRPSGVHEQFF. In DNA, the CDR3 is TGTGCCAGCAGCCGACCCTCAGGGGTGCATGAGCAGTTCTTC.

This clonotype has a single count. A much larger clone lies one base from this, so it may be a read error. The chain joins TRBV2 to TRBJ1-5; 7 positions agree with TRBD1. Germline V CDR1 and CDR2: SNHLY, FYNNEI. The CDR3 sequence is 16 residues long. Trimming at V came to 2 bases and at J to 1 base, leaving 5 bases not matched to a gene. DNA for the CDR3: TGTGCCAGCAGTGAACAGGGGGGGATAAGCAATCAGCCCCAGCATTTT. This encodes CASSEQGGISNQPQHF.

In its sample, this clonotype was seen many times. The chain is built from TRBV9 and TRBJ1-2; tentatively, D is TRBD1 (5 bases). Per germline, CDR1 SGDLS and CDR2 YYNGEE. CDR3 length: 13 amino acids. With 0 bases removed from V and 11 bases from J, the gap between germline ends came to 14 bases. The chain's CDR3 is CASSVEGGTPYTF. DNA of the CDR3: TGTGCCAGCAGCGTAGAGGGCGGGACCCCGTACACCTTC.

This clonotype has a count of ten or more. J is TRBJ1-5 and V is TRBV7-8, with TRBD1 identical over 8 bases. With 2 bases clipped from V and 4 bases from J, the junction kept 10 bases outside the gene matches. Looked up from germline, CDR1 is SGHVS and CDR2 is FQNEAQ. The CDR3 is 17 amino acids. CDR3 loop: CASSLIRGQVLNQPQHF. For the CDR3, the DNA is TGTGCCAGCAGCTTAATCCGGGGACAGGTCTTAAATCAGCCCCAGCATTTT.

This clonotype was found many times. This rearrangement joins TRBV12-3 or TRBV12-4 to TRBJ2-1; 11 bases map to TRBD2. Trimming at V came to 6 bases and at J to 1 base, leaving 5 bases not matched to a gene. CDR3 length equals 16 residues. CDR3 bases: TGTGCCAGCAGCCAACTAGCGGGGGTTTCCTACAATGAGCAGTTCTTC. It translates to CASSQLAGVSYNEQFF.

The chain employs TRBV12-3 or TRBV12-4 and TRBJ2-7; D perhaps matches TRBD2 (7 bases). Deletions cut 0 bases from V and 9 bases from J, with 12 bases between. CDR3 length equals 13 residues. In DNA, the CDR3 is TGTGCCAGCAGTTTAGCGTGGGGGGGCCGGCAGTACTTC. It specifies CASSLAWGGRQYF.

This clonotype was seen many times. The chain is built from TRBV6-1 and TRBJ1-2; D is possibly TRBD1 (5 bases). With 5 bases removed from V and 5 bases from J, the gap between germline ends came to 18 bases. Looked up from germline, CDR1 is MNHNS and CDR2 is SASEGT. The CDR3 runs 15 residues. CDR3 DNA sequence: TGTGCCAGCAGTTTCAGACCGGGGGGAGCATATGGCTACACCTTC. As protein: CASSFRPGGAYGYTF.

This clonotype has a count of ten or more. V and J are TRBV6-6 and TRBJ2-3, with D tentatively TRBD2 (6 bases). The CDR3 length is 17 residues. V gave up 0 bases and J gave up 1 base, with 14 bases separating them. Germline V gene lookup returns CDR1 MNHNY and CDR2 SVGAGI (reference sequence). The CDR3 spells CASSYSLAGWGTDTQYF. As DNA, the CDR3 is TGTGCCAGCAGTTACTCGCTCGCGGGATGGGGCACAGATACGCAGTATTTT.

The chain recombines TRBV30 with TRBJ1-6; D is possibly TRBD1 (5 bases). The CDR3 totals 14 residues. V was clipped by 3 bases and J by 7 bases, with 13 bases between them. From germline, CDR1 is GTSNPN and CDR2 SVGIG (reference sequence). CDR3 loop: CAWRERTPNSPLHF. In DNA form, the CDR3 reads TGTGCCTGGAGGGAACGGACACCGAATTCACCCCTCCACTTT.

On this clonotype itself: An end of the junction differs from the germline gene, which may be a read error. The DNA of the CDR3 is TGTGCCAGCAGGGACAGGGGGACCTACGGGCAGTACTTC. It encodes CASRDRGTYGQYF. This rearrangement joins TRBV6-4 to TRBJ2-7; 10 nucleotides agree with TRBD1. The germline CDR1 and CDR2 sequences are MRHNA and SNTAGT. The length of the CDR3 is 13 residues.

This clonotype was observed at least ten times. This chain links TRBV19 with TRBJ1-1; 8 bases agree with TRBD1. This CDR3 has 12 residues. Germline V lookup: CDR1 LNHDA, CDR2 SQIVND (reference sequence). V shed 8 bases and J 4 bases; nucleotides not matched to a gene: 3. The CDR3 coding sequence is TGTGCCAGTCTTACAGGGGGCACTGAAGCTTTCTTT. Protein: CASLTGGTEAFF.

This clonotype was seen a handful of times. This may stem from a read error, because a much larger clone lies one nucleotide away. The V gene is TRBV27, the J gene TRBJ2-7; D is possibly TRBD1 or TRBD2 (6 bases each). The CDR3 extends over 13 amino acids. V lost 3 bases, J lost 2 bases, and 8 bases lay in between. Germline CDR1 is MNHEY and CDR2 is SMNVEV (reference sequence). This CDR3 reads CASSFRGAYEQYF. CDR3 sequence (DNA): TGTGCCAGCAGTTTTAGGGGGGCCTACGAGCAGTACTTC.

The chain combines TRBV5-1 with TRBJ1-3; unclear D gene. V was shortened by 4 bases and J by 0 bases, with 11 bases between the two germline ends. CDR3 length: 15 residues. Germline CDR1 SGHRS, CDR2 YFSETQ. This CDR3 reads CASSPAGDSGNTIYF. DNA of the CDR3: TGCGCCAGCAGCCCTGCCGGAGACTCTGGAAACACCATATATTTT. The whole variable domain, filled in from reference TRBV5-1 and TRBJ1-3, reads KAGVTQTPRYLIKTRGQQVTLSCSPISGHRSVSWYQQTPGQGLQFLFEYFSETQRNKGNFPGRFSGRQFSNSRSEMNVSTLELGDSALYLCASSPAGDSGNTIYFGEGSWLTVV.

This chain connects TRBV5-6 to TRBJ1-6; tentative D call: TRBD1 (5 bases). V was shortened by 3 bases and J by 4 bases, with 8 bases between the two germline ends. Germline V CDR1 and CDR2: SGHDT, YYEEEE. This CDR3 region has 14 residues. CDR3 region: CASSSTAYNSPLHF. The DNA of the CDR3 is TGTGCCAGCAGCTCGACAGCTTATAATTCACCCCTCCACTTT.

This clonotype was observed many times. The rearrangement joins TRBV12-3 or TRBV12-4 to TRBJ2-5, with 7 bases identical to TRBD1. The CDR3 consists of 14 residues. V was clipped by 5 bases and J by 4 bases; unmatched bases: 7. DNA for the CDR3: TGTGCCAGCAGTGTTGACAGGGTCCCAGAGACCCAGTACTTC. It encodes CASSVDRVPETQYF.

The chain uses TRBV10-3 and TRBJ2-1, with D uncertain. V was pared by 7 bases and J by 9 bases, with 16 bases between. From germline, CDR1 is ENHRY and CDR2 SYGVKD. CDR3 length: 13 residues. CDR3 bases: TGTGCCATCACCGTCCCGGGTAAGGGTGAGCAGTTCTTC. Translated, it gives CAITVPGKGEQFF.

The sample holds a few counts of this clonotype. The junction shows a germline mismatch at one end, possibly a read error. This CDR3 is CASSQDERVETQCF. The CDR3 DNA reads TGTGCCAGCAGCCAAGATGAACGAGTTGAGACCCAGTGCTTC. This chain uses TRBV3-1 with TRBJ2-5; D is ambiguous. The CDR3 has 14 residues. Germline CDR1 LGHDT, CDR2 YNNKEL (reference sequence).